The 27 T cell receptor beta chains in this list originate from one sample, sequenced in a study of blood T cell repertoires in COVID-19 (dated by TCRdb to about 2020). The library was prepared using the immunoSEQ multiplex PCR assay. Drawn from immuneACCESS, this table holds only the in-frame rearrangements with V and J called that TCRdb kept. Clones are partly lost; checked studies trace under half to an unresolved V gene and leave the rest unexplained. For this sample there are 200,000 to 300,000 clones; around 89% appear just once. In total, the top ten clones hold 3.5% to 4.5% of the sample. The sample taken for sequencing was PBMCs or T cells enriched from blood (not recorded which). These receptors all come from a woman between 25 and 40 years old who had recovered from COVID-19.

This chain joins TRBV15 and TRBJ2-1; D not resolved. The V end lost 1 base, the J end lost 3 bases, and 7 bases lay between the germline ends. The length of the CDR3 is 14 residues. Germline values: CDR1 LNHNV, CDR2 YYDKDF (reference sequence). CDR3 protein: CATSRVLFYNEQFF. The CDR3 nucleotides read TGTGCCACCAGCAGAGTACTCTTCTACAATGAGCAGTTCTTC.

This chain connects TRBV27 to TRBJ2-3; 7 bases fit TRBD2. The CDR3 covers 14 residues. With 5 bases clipped from V and 0 bases from J, the junction kept 2 bases outside the gene matches. The germline gives CDR1 MNHEY, CDR2 SMNVEV (reference sequence). DNA of the CDR3: TGTGCCAGCAGTATAGCGGGTAGCACAGATACGCAGTATTTT. This codes for CASSIAGSTDTQYF.

Note on this clone: The same CDR3 can be traced to other DNA sequences in this sample. This chain links TRBV9 with TRBJ2-1; 8 bases are shared with TRBD2. CDR1 and CDR2 from the germline V gene are SGDLS and YYNGEE. V lost 1 base to trimming and J lost 3 bases; unmatched junction nucleotides: 0. The CDR3 is 14 amino acids. This CDR3 reads CASSVTSGYNEQFF. For the CDR3, the DNA is TGTGCCAGCAGCGTAACTAGCGGCTACAATGAGCAGTTCTTC.

The V call is TRBV9, the J call TRBJ1-5, with 11 bases aligning to TRBD1. Germline trimming cut 2 bases from V and 4 bases from J; bases unmatched to any gene: 2. The CDR3 loop spans 15 amino acids. Germline V gene data show CDR1 as SGDLS and CDR2 as YYNGEE. CDR3 in amino acids: CASSVGTGGNQPQHF. CDR3 in DNA: TGTGCCAGCAGCGTGGGGACAGGGGGAAATCAGCCCCAGCATTTT.

The genes are TRBV4-2 and TRBJ1-5; TRBD1 matches 8 bases. Germline V gives CDR1 LGHNA, CDR2 YNFKEQ. The junction had 6 bases not matched to a gene; V was cut back by 4 bases and J by 7 bases. This CDR3 has 14 residues. CDR3 region: CASSPPDRGQPQHF. CDR3 bases: TGTGCCAGCAGCCCCCCTGACAGGGGCCAGCCCCAGCATTTT.

This clone turned up a few times. V and J are TRBV27 and TRBJ1-4; 9 nucleotides line up with TRBD1. With V trimmed by 0 bases and J by 8 bases, 4 bases remained unmatched. Germline V gives CDR1 MNHEY, CDR2 SMNVEV (reference sequence). The CDR3 has 15 residues. CDR3 region: CASSLSPGQGEKLFF. CDR3 DNA sequence: TGTGCCAGCAGTTTATCGCCGGGACAGGGAGAAAAACTGTTTTTT. The full variable domain, its missing parts supplied by reference TRBV27 and TRBJ1-4, is EAQVTQNPRYLITVTGKKLTVTCSQNMNHEYMSWYRQDPGLGLRQIYYSMNVEVTDKGDVPEGYKVSRKEKRNFPLILESPSPNQTSLYFCASSLSPGQGEKLFFGSGTQLSVL.

V is TRBV28 and J is TRBJ2-1; a possible D gene is TRBD2 (5 bases). This CDR3 spans 15 amino acids. Trimming took 4 bases from V and 6 from J, leaving 16 bases between them. CDR1 is MDHEN, CDR2 SYDVKM, per germline. In nucleotides, the CDR3 is TGTGCCAGCAGTTACATGGGAGACATAGGCAATGAGCAGTTCTTC. Its translation: CASSYMGDIGNEQFF. Variable domain in full (rest from reference TRBV28 and TRBJ2-1): DVKVTQSSRYLVKRTGEKVFLECVQDMDHENMFWYRQDPGLGLRLIYFSYDVKMKEKGDIPEGYSVSREKKERFSLILESASTNQTSMYLCASSYMGDIGNEQFFGPGTRLTVL.

The chain joins TRBV6-2 or TRBV6-3 to TRBJ1-5; the D is unclear. The CDR3 totals 15 residues. From germline, CDR1 is MNHEY and CDR2 SVGEGT. Trimming took 6 bases from V and 3 from J, leaving 15 bases between them. CDR3 coding DNA: TGTGCCAGCAGCGGACGGGGAAGGATCAATCAGCCCCAGCATTTT. It specifies CASSGRGRINQPQHF.

A remark on this clone: Other DNA sequences in the same sample also yield this CDR3. The J gene is TRBJ2-5, the V gene TRBV9; TRBD1 agrees at 8 bases. CDR1 is SGDLS and CDR2 is YYNGEE in the germline V gene. The CDR3 runs to 13 residues. Trimming removed 2 bases from V and 5 bases from J; junction bases left unmatched: 2. CDR3 amino acids: CASSVRDRETQYF. CDR3 bases: TGTGCCAGCAGCGTCCGGGACAGGGAGACCCAGTACTTC.

This clone has a single count. The V gene is TRBV23-1, the J gene TRBJ2-5; TRBD2 might be the D (6 bases). TRBV23-1 is annotated as an ORF whose role is uncertain. Between the trimmed V and J ends, which lost 0 bases and 2 bases, there was a span of 13 bases. The CDR3 sequence is 16 residues long. The CDR3 DNA is TGCGCCAGCAGTCAATCGGTCCCAGGGAGGCAAGAGACCCAGTACTTC. Protein sequence: CASSQSVPGRQETQYF.

This clone occurred once. V gene TRBV19 combines with J gene TRBJ1-1, with a tentative D call TRBD1 (5 bases). This CDR3 has 16 amino acids. V was trimmed by 7 bases and J by 5 bases, leaving 23 bases between them. CDR1 is LNHDA and CDR2 is SQIVND in the germline V gene (reference sequence). CDR3 DNA sequence: TGTGCCAGTACCAATGGGCGCTCAACTGGGGGGACTGAAGCTTTCTTT. Its protein is CASTNGRSTGGTEAFF.

The rearrangement links TRBV27 to TRBJ2-5; D may be TRBD2 (5 bases). Trimming stripped 2 bases from V and 5 bases from J, with 12 bases between. The CDR3 runs 14 residues. Germline V gene data show CDR1 as MNHEY and CDR2 as SMNVEV (reference sequence). The DNA for the CDR3 is TGTGCCAGCAGTTTACCTCGGACGGGGGAGACCCAGTACTTC. It is translated as CASSLPRTGETQYF.

The rearrangement links TRBV5-8 to TRBJ1-2, with no clear D. CDR1 and CDR2 (germline): SGHTS, YDEGEE. The length of the CDR3 is 13 residues. Trimming shortened V by 1 base and J by 8 bases, and 12 bases separated the two germline ends. The CDR3, as DNA: TGTGCCAGCAGCTTGAACTGGGAGGAAGGCTACACCTTC. As protein: CASSLNWEEGYTF.

The rearrangement joins TRBV18 to TRBJ2-2; 7 bases are a match to TRBD1. The trim removed 4 bases at V and 3 bases at J, leaving 5 bases unmatched. The CDR3 is made up of 15 amino acids. The V gene's germline CDR1 is KGHSH and CDR2 LQKENI. The chain's CDR3 is CASSQQGYHTGELFF. Written as DNA, the CDR3 is TGTGCCAGCTCACAACAGGGGTACCACACCGGGGAGCTGTTTTTT. The full variable domain, with the rest looked up from reference TRBV18 and TRBJ2-2, is NAGVMQNPRHLVRRRGQEARLRCSPMKGHSHVYWYRQLPEEGLKFMVYLQKENIIDESGMPKERFSAEFPKEGPSILRIQQVVRGDSAAYFCASSQQGYHTGELFFGEGSRLTVL.

This rearrangement joins TRBV2 to TRBJ2-1; 10 nucleotides match TRBD2. This CDR3 is built from 16 residues. Germline CDR1 and CDR2: SNHLY and FYNNEI. The J segment lost 4 bases and the V segment lost 8 bases, leaving 11 bases of the junction unmatched. CDR3 in DNA: TGTGCCAGCTCATGGGTAGCGGGAGGACTATACAATGAGCAGTTCTTC. Its translation is CASSWVAGGLYNEQFF. The complete variable domain, with remaining parts taken from reference TRBV2 and TRBJ2-1, reads EPEVTQTPSHQVTQMGQEVILRCVPISNHLYFYWYRQILGQKVEFLVSFYNNEISEKSEIFDDQFSVERPDGSNFTLKIRSTKLEDSAMYFCASSWVAGGLYNEQFFGPGTRLTVL.

This sequence joins TRBV19 and TRBJ2-1; D may be TRBD1 (5 bases). This CDR3 has 15 amino acids. V was clipped by 7 bases and J by 0 bases, with 13 bases between them. CDR1 is LNHDA and CDR2 is SQIVND in the germline V gene (reference sequence). The CDR3 coding sequence is TGTGCCAGTACCCCGTTGCAGGGCTCCTACAATGAGCAGTTCTTC. Translated, it gives CASTPLQGSYNEQFF.

The V and J genes are TRBV5-6 and TRBJ1-3; D might be TRBD1 (6 bases). The CDR3 extends over 18 amino acids. V shed 2 bases and J shed 0 bases, with 18 bases lying between them. The germline V gene encodes CDR1 SGHDT and CDR2 YYEEEE. CDR3 bases: TGTGCCAGCAGCTTTGTCCCTGACAGGCCGGACTCTGGAAACACCATATATTTT. Amino acids: CASSFVPDRPDSGNTIYF. Full variable domain (rest looked up from reference TRBV5-6 and TRBJ1-3): DAGVTQSPTHLIKTRGQQVTLRCSPKSGHDTVSWYQQALGQGPQFIFQYYEEEERQRGNFPDRFSGHQFPNYSSELNVNALLLGDSALYLCASSFVPDRPDSGNTIYFGEGSWLTVV.

A single count supports this clone. This chain links TRBV29-1 with TRBJ1-4; TRBD1 might be the D (6 bases). Trimming cost V 1 base and J 0 bases, with 12 bases left between them. The length of the CDR3 is 16 residues. Looked up from germline, CDR1 is SQVTM and CDR2 is ANQGSEA. The CDR3 is CSVEVGARPTNEKLFF. The CDR3, as DNA: TGCAGCGTTGAAGTGGGGGCCAGACCAACTAATGAAAAACTGTTTTTT.

The chain couples TRBV16 to TRBJ2-7, with D maybe TRBD2 (6 bases). This CDR3 is 15 amino acids long. The germline V gene has CDR1 KGHSY and CDR2 FQNENV. The V and J ends lost 4 bases and 2 bases respectively, with 15 bases between them. The CDR3 region is CASSLWAGRPYEQYF. The DNA for the CDR3 is TGTGCCAGCAGCCTCTGGGCAGGGAGGCCCTACGAGCAGTACTTC.

This clone was counted once. The chain carries TRBV6-5 and TRBJ2-7, with 10 bases lining up with TRBD2. Germline V gene sequence: CDR1 MNHEY, CDR2 SVGAGI. The CDR3 totals 15 residues. The V gene end was trimmed by 6 bases and the J gene end by 2 bases; junction bases not matched to a gene: 7. In DNA form, the CDR3 reads TGTGCCAGCAGGAACCAACTAGCGGGAACCTACGAGCAGTACTTC. As protein: CASRNQLAGTYEQYF.

The count of this clone is one. The V and J genes are TRBV19 and TRBJ2-2; D not resolved. The CDR3 sequence is 16 residues long. Trimming removed 3 bases from V and 1 base from J, with 12 bases in between. Germline V gene data show CDR1 as LNHDA and CDR2 as SQIVND (reference sequence). The DNA of the CDR3 is TGTGCCAGTAGTATTGCAGCGCAGATGAACACCGGGGAGCTGTTTTTT. It yields the protein CASSIAAQMNTGELFF.

The CDR3, as DNA: TGTGCCTGGAGCCGGGACTTCCATGAAGCTTTCTTT. Protein product: CAWSRDFHEAFF. The J gene is TRBJ1-1, the V gene TRBV30; possible D gene TRBD1, 5 bases. Trimming removed 3 bases from V and 7 bases from J, with 12 bases in between. CDR1 is GTSNPN, CDR2 SVGIG, per germline (reference sequence). CDR3 length equals 12 residues.

This chain uses TRBV11-3 with TRBJ2-1; possible D gene TRBD2, 5 bases. The germline CDR1 and CDR2 sequences are SGHNT and YENEEA. The CDR3 is 15 amino acids. The germline V and J ends were trimmed by 2 bases and 4 bases, with 12 bases remaining between them. The CDR3 spells CASSLSLAEYNEQFF. As DNA, the CDR3 is TGTGCCAGCAGCTTATCGCTAGCCGAGTACAATGAGCAGTTCTTC.

This clone has more than one count but fewer than ten. This chain uses TRBV4-2 with TRBJ2-4, with D maybe TRBD2 (6 bases). Trimming removed 0 bases from V and 4 bases from J, with 10 bases in between. The CDR3 consists of 15 residues. Germline CDR1 and CDR2: LGHNA and YNFKEQ. The CDR3 region has the DNA TGTGCCAGCAGCCAAGATGGTCGGGGGAAAAACATTCAGTACTTC. Residues: CASSQDGRGKNIQYF.

The sample holds one count of this clone. The chain uses TRBV29-1 and TRBJ1-2, with TRBD1 identical over 11 bases. In germline, CDR1 is SQVTM, CDR2 ANQGSEA. The CDR3 totals 16 residues. V lost 0 bases, J lost 7 bases, and 10 bases stayed unmatched. The CDR3 bases are TGCAGCGTTGAAGATCGGGACAGGGGGTTTCAAGGTGGCTACACCTTC. Its translation: CSVEDRDRGFQGGYTF.

The chain employs TRBV27 and TRBJ1-1; D is ambiguous. The CDR3 loop spans 15 amino acids. CDR1 and CDR2 (germline): MNHEY, SMNVEV (reference sequence). The ends were cut back, 6 bases at V and 3 bases at J, with 17 bases in the middle. This chain's CDR3 is CASSPPNRQDTEAFF. CDR3 sequence (DNA): TGTGCCAGCAGCCCACCAAACCGTCAGGACACTGAAGCTTTCTTT.

The chain combines TRBV2 with TRBJ2-2, with D tentatively TRBD2 (6 bases). Germline-derived CDR1 and CDR2 are SNHLY and FYNNEI. The CDR3 runs 16 residues. V gave up 6 bases and J gave up 5 bases, with 19 bases separating them. CDR3 residues: CASSSWGVPRTGELFF. CDR3 DNA: TGTGCCAGCAGCTCCTGGGGGGTCCCCCGGACCGGGGAGCTGTTTTTT.